This T cell receptor (beta chain) was identified in a study of blood T cell repertoires in COVID-19 (dated by TCRdb to 2020 to 2022). For the study in its entirety: Samples from collaborators originated in the United States, Italy and Spain and spanned both the acute and convalescent phases of COVID-19. A freely available public database, intended as a resource for researchers studying the immune response to SARS-CoV-2, is where the repertoires were released. Nearly every sample came with metadata listing a de-identified subject ID, COVID-19 status, age in years and sex. Where HLA class I and class II types were available, the types were taken from metadata supplied by the sample provider, not from assay-based typing. Samples came from the ongoing ImmuneRACE study (first 160 participants) plus 1,254 subjects from 6 global collaborators. Subjects who had been exposed to COVID-19, were actively infected with it, or had recovered from it provided the deeply sampled blood TCRbeta repertoires that made up the dataset. The prospective study material was composed of cDNA or gDNA derived from T cells, B-cell-depleted T cells, or PBMCs.

For this clone: The target of this receptor is not known. The record has no base qualities; no much larger clone is one base away.

TCRbeta CDR3 regions were amplified from genomic DNA using the immunoSEQ Assay, a bias-controlled multiplex PCR. As for the original processing: The number of nucleated cells in each sample was estimated from the amplification of reference gene primers within the assay. Sequence reads were collapsed and filtered to measure the absolute abundance of every unique TCRbeta CDR3 rearrangement. For each sample, productive Simpson clonality was calculated as the square root of Simpson's diversity index across productive rearrangements. This immuneACCESS table, as held by TCRdb, lists in-frame sequences with V and J called but not all clones. Of the missing ones, under half trace to an unresolved V gene in checked studies; the others have no known cause. The V and J calls and clone size come from that table; D and trimming were worked out from the DNA. Within this sample are 330,000 or so clones, with roughly 90% of them counted one time only. The top ten constitute 18% of the sample.

Taken from cysteine to phenylalanine, the CDR3 has 13 residues. Of all the DNA, just the CDR3 is kept, 39 bases in frame from base 1. CDR1 MNHEY and CDR2 SVGAGI were looked up in the germline V gene. Trimming at the junction amounts to 6 bases on V and 1 base on J, and the germline ends lie 10 bases apart. Paper-wide results and their limitations: Clinical and demographic metadata were provided uncurated, with the amount varying by source and participant.

Participants in the prospective study were aged roughly 18 to 100 years, lived in some 24 United States geographic areas, and enrolled through a virtual design. In the prospective study, cohorts were assigned on the basis of participant-reported clinical history obtained from a screening survey and a study questionnaire. ImmuneRACE Cohort 3 recovered participants were defined by two consecutive negative NP/OP PCR tests, healthcare professional clearance, or symptom resolution. Each participant in the prospective study had whole blood, serum and a nasopharyngeal or oropharyngeal swab collected by mobile phlebotomists. Additional blood draws and questionnaires over an approximately 2-month period could optionally be provided by prospective study participants. Before DNA extraction, blood samples from the prospective study were shipped at room temperature or frozen.

In this chain, TRBV6-5 is recombined with TRBJ2-7, with the D segment identity uncertain. The sample comprised PBMCs or T cells enriched from blood (not recorded which). The clonotype comes from a woman in her 30s who had recovered from COVID-19. The encoded CDR3 is CASREQVSYEQYF. The nucleotides read TGTGCCAGCAGAGAGCAGGTATCCTACGAGCAGTACTTC.